Reported below is one T cell receptor beta chain. These data originate in a study of blood T cell repertoires in COVID-19. On the study more broadly: Donors in the United States, Italy and Spain gave samples during acute or convalescent COVID-19. In each case, the material was cDNA or gDNA derived from T cells, B-cell-depleted T cells, or PBMCs.

In the original workflow: Reference gene primer amplification yielded estimated nucleated cell counts. The protocol was immunoSEQ multiplex PCR, while the TCRdb copy is restricted to in-frame clones and leaves out a portion. Clone size and V and J calls were adopted from that table, with D and trimming inferred from the DNA. The repertoire consists of fewer than 250,000 clones, with approximately 82% occurring once and the leading ten covering less than 3.5%. This CDR3 is built from 14 residues. This TCR derives from a man aged 50-60 years with active or convalescent COVID-19. V usage is TRBV21-1 and J usage is TRBJ2-1; TRBD2, as called in the table, went unchecked against the DNA. TRBV21-1 has pseudogene status. Sequenced sample: peripheral blood. The CDR3 is CASQEGARGNEQFF. DNA for the CDR3: TGTGCCAGCCAGGAGGGAGCCCGGGGCAATGAGCAGTTCTTC.